This TCR beta chain comes out of a study of blood T cell repertoires in COVID-19 (dated by TCRdb to 2020 to 2022). With respect to the entire study: Samples from collaborators originated in the United States, Italy and Spain and spanned both the acute and convalescent phases of COVID-19. The repertoires were made available in a free public database intended to serve as a resource for research on the immune response to SARS-CoV-2. Samples came from the ongoing ImmuneRACE study (first 160 participants) plus 1,254 subjects from 6 global collaborators. Deeply sampled blood TCRbeta repertoires from subjects exposed to, actively infected with, or recovered from COVID-19 were included in the dataset. The sample metadata nearly always contained a de-identified subject ID, COVID-19 status, age in years and sex. Where available, HLA class I and class II types were taken from metadata supplied by the sample provider and were not determined by assay-based typing. The prospective study material was composed of cDNA or gDNA derived from T cells, B-cell-depleted T cells, or PBMCs. What the research found in general, with its limitations: The quantity of clinical and demographic metadata differed by source and by participant and was supplied without curation.

Remarks on this clone: No antigen is known for it. No qualities accompany the bases; no much larger clone lies one base away.

Collaborating institutions collected whole blood in K2EDTA tubes following their own protocols. For TCRbeta analysis, collaborator samples were shipped as frozen whole blood, as isolated PBMCs, or as DNA extracted from either sample type. Reading from cysteine to phenylalanine, the CDR3 counts 18 amino acids. Only CDR3 DNA is held: 54 bases, read in frame from base 1. CDR1 and CDR2, looked up from the germline V gene, are KGHDR and SFDVKD. The V end gives up 3 bases and the J end 2 bases, leaving 13 bases in the junction not matched to a gene. TCRbeta CDR3 regions were amplified from genomic DNA by means of the immunoSEQ Assay, a bias-controlled multiplex PCR. The authors' analysis ran thus. Within the assay, amplification of reference gene primers was used to estimate how many nucleated cells each sample contained. Sequence reads were collapsed and filtered to measure the absolute abundance of every unique TCRbeta CDR3 rearrangement. Productive Simpson clonality was computed per sample as the square root of Simpson's diversity index over productive rearrangements. TCRdb limited this immuneACCESS table to in-frame rearrangements with V and J called. A share of clones is missing; checked studies link under half to unresolved V genes, and the rest is unexplained. V and J calls and clone size come straight from that table; D and trimming were deduced from the DNA. This sample has approximately 88,000 clones in its table, and 85% to 95% of those were observed once. The ten biggest clones cover about 3.9% of the sample.

Sequencing was carried out using peripheral blood. The clonotype originates from a woman aged 50 to 60 in a cohort sampled during active COVID-19. Rearrangement joined TRBV24-1 to TRBJ2-3; 7 middle bases align to TRBD1. Read as DNA, the sequence is TGTGCCACCAGTGATCGGAGTGCGCAGGGGGTTTTCACAGATACGCAGTATTTT. It translates to CATSDRSAQGVFTDTQYF.